This T cell receptor beta chain was found in a study of CD8+ T cells in alopecia areata (dated by TCRdb to the late 2010s). Regarding the study in general: Treated patients were enrolled in an open-label pilot trial of oral tofacitinib, 5 to 10 mg twice daily, for moderate-to-severe alopecia areata. Tofacitinib was administered for 6 to 18 months, and 6 months of follow-up off drug were then conducted to assess delayed response and recurrence. The SALT score, which quantifies the percentage of affected scalp surface area, was used to measure disease severity in treated patients. In both human patients and the C3H/HeJ mouse model, the study applied high-throughput TCRbeta sequencing to look at T cell clonal expansion in alopecia areata. On the human side, TCRbeta sequencing was run on scalp tissue and on sorted CD4+ and CD8+ peripheral blood T cells from healthy controls and from alopecia areata patients with either patchy or totalis/universalis disease. Patients on tofacitinib were biopsied at baseline and after 4 and 24 weeks of treatment, and several of the patients also had a later scalp biopsy. Clonality in the scalp was compared among normal scalp (n=4), patchy alopecia areata scalp (n=8), and alopecia totalis/universalis scalp (n=8). The RNA source kit depended on sample type: the PAXgene miRNA kit for fixed scalp, the miRNeasy kit for PBMCs, and the RNeasy kit for mouse skin. Amplification of TCRbeta CDR3 regions was done by immunoSEQ multiplex PCR using 35 Vbeta forward primers and 13 Jbeta reverse primers. The full study reports these points: Higher clonality and more expanded CD8+ clones were observed in lesional scalp than in normal scalp, particularly in alopecia totalis/universalis, a finding suggestive of antigenic drive. Resident alphabeta T cells in normal human skin are also sequenced, complicating scalp TCR repertoire analysis, unlike mouse skin dominated by gammadelta T cells. Tofacitinib significantly decreased scalp clonality and the number of expanded CD8+ clones among the top 100 scalp clones. The treated cohort was small, with a single nonresponder, so links between baseline CD8+ expansion and response need larger studies. Shared TCR sequences between patients were less evident than in mice, which may be partly attributable to HLA diversity in the patient population. During tofacitinib treatment, many expanded lesional clones remained in scalp and blood, and this persistence may partly explain relapse after treatment is stopped.

Libraries were built with the immunoSEQ multiplex PCR assay. For TCR sequencing, RNA was extracted from every sample and reverse transcribed into cDNA to serve as template. First-strand cDNA was synthesized using SuperScript III with a 2:1 mix of oligo-dT and random hexamers. Amplification bias was assessed with a synthetic immune receptor repertoire, and residual bias was removed computationally. Under the source paper's analysis protocol: After raw reads were preprocessed to remove errors, the CDR3 was defined following IMGT conventions as running from the conserved cysteine to phenylalanine. Clonality was computed as 1 minus the Shannon entropy, with the entropy normalized by log2 of the number of productive unique TCRs. Scalp TCRbeta sequences were cross-referenced with sorted blood CD4 and CD8 repertoires so that the CD4 or CD8 identity of scalp clones could be inferred. Here the immuneACCESS table is served through TCRdb, limited to in-frame sequences with V and J called. Missing clones are a known gap in these copies; in checked studies unresolved V genes cover under half, and the rest lacks a known reason. V and J calls and clone size follow that table, whereas D and trimming were derived from the DNA. This sample holds about 190,000 clones; 45% to 75% were observed only once. The top ten clonotypes cover less than 0.8% of the sample.

Per the publication, the time point label means: about four weeks on oral tofacitinib. The sample's treatment or condition, from its label and the paper: oral pan-JAK inhibitor, 5-10 mg twice daily. Lesional scalp punch biopsies and peripheral blood were obtained from alopecia areata patients. After PBMCs were isolated by density centrifugation and stained for CD3, CD4 and CD8, a FACSAria was used to sort CD4+ and CD8+ T cells. According to the germline V gene, CDR1 reads SGHDT and CDR2 reads YYEEEE. The CDR3 goes from the cysteine to the phenylalanine over 15 residues. Only the CDR3 DNA stays, 45 bases, in frame from base 1. Trimming costs V 2 bases and J 1 base, and their ends lie 13 bases apart. As to this clone: It has no known antigen specificity. No much larger clonotype is one base removed from it; base qualities were not supplied.

The rearrangement joined TRBV5-6 to TRBJ2-7; no D gene can be assigned with confidence. This receptor was obtained from a human donor with alopecia areata. The input for sequencing was CD4+ T cells sorted from blood, taken at week 4, from a patient treated with tofacitinib. The CDR3 is CASSLIPDGSYEQYF. The sequence in DNA is TGTGCCAGCAGCTTAATACCGGACGGTTCCTACGAGCAGTACTTC.